The rows below give T cell receptor beta chains drawn from one sample of a study of blood T cell repertoires in COVID-19. Generated by immunoSEQ multiplex PCR, the TCRdb table keeps only in-frame clones and is missing some. The sample includes roughly 53,000 clones, 80% to 85% seen only once; the top ten take 2.6%. The sequencing sample was made of peripheral blood. The receptors come from a man in his fifties with acute or convalescent COVID-19. Each CDR3 is given with its conserved first and last residue. D genes are given only for firm matches. Rows may omit the clone size; those that give it use once, few, many or a size class.

TRBJ2-7 TRBV2 . . TGTGCCAGCAGTGTCTTAAAAGGGGGACCGGGGCAGTACTTC CASSVLKGGPGQYF
TRBJ2-3 TRBV24-1 . . TGTGCCACCAGTGACCTGAGACAGGCTACGCAGTATTTT CATSDLRQATQYF
TRBJ2-2 TRBV7-3 . . TGTGCCAGCAGCCCCCAACAGGGAGCCGGGGAGCTGTTTTTT CASSPQQGAGELFF
TRBJ2-5 TRBV19 . TRBD2 TGTGCCAGTGCTGATAGCGGGGGGTCAGAGACCCAGTACTTC CASADSGGSETQYF
TRBJ1-6 TRBV28 . . TGTGCCAGCAGTTTAAACGGTATTAAGGCAGGGGAGTTGAGCCACTTT CASSLNGIKAGELSHF
TRBJ1-2 TRBV7-9 . TRBD1 TGTGCCAGCAGCTTACCAGGGGGCTTTAGGGGCTACACCTTC CASSLPGGFRGYTF
TRBJ1-2 TRBV5-5 few . TGTGCCAGCAGCTTGCAGGGCTATGGCTACACCTTC CASSLQGYGYTF
TRBJ2-3 TRBV29-1 . . TGCAGCGTTGCTACAGGGAAGGATACGCAGTATTTT CSVATGKDTQYF
TRBJ1-1 TRBV3-1/TRBV3-2 . . TGTGCCAGCAGCCAAGATGGGCTGGGAGGCACTGAAGCTTTCTTT CASSQDGLGGTEAFF
TRBJ1-2 TRBV5-1 . TRBD1 TGCGCCAGCAGCCTAGGGACAGGGCGGGATGGCTACACCTTC CASSLGTGRDGYTF
TRBJ1-3 TRBV7-8 few TRBD1 TGTGCCAGCAGTGCACAGGGGGCTGGAAACACCATATATTTT CASSAQGAGNTIYF
TRBJ1-5 TRBV7-3 once TRBD1 TGTGCCAGCAGCCTAAGGGGGCGCGACAATCAGCCCCAGCATTTT CASSLRGRDNQPQHF
TRBJ2-7 TRBV15 . . TGTGCCACCAGCAGAGTTCAGAACCCCTACGAGCAGTACTTC CATSRVQNPYEQYF
TRBJ2-1 TRBV6-5 few . TGTGCCAGCAGTTACTCGGGGCGGGACGGCGAGCAGTTCTTC CASSYSGRDGEQFF
TRBJ1-3 TRBV5-5 . TRBD1 TGTGCCAGCAGCACCGGGACAGGATCTGGAAACACCATATATTTT CASSTGTGSGNTIYF